This entry lists 8 T cell receptor beta chains sequenced from one sample in a study of blood T cell repertoires in COVID-19. Assay used: immunoSEQ multiplex PCR; TCRdb lists only in-frame clones, some missing. The sample carries a few hundred thousand clones, 75% to 90% recorded once. What was sequenced was PBMCs or T cells enriched from blood (not recorded which). The source of these receptors is a woman in her 50s who had recovered from COVID-19.

This clone was detected a few times. The CDR3 loop is CASSSSAVKEFF. The DNA of the CDR3 is TGTGCCAGCAGCTCTTCCGCGGTTAAGGAGTTCTTC. This chain links TRBV7-9 with TRBJ2-1; D unclear. CDR1 is SEHNR and CDR2 is FQNEAQ in the germline V gene (reference sequence). Between the trimmed V and J ends, which lost 4 bases and 14 bases, there was a span of 15 bases. The CDR3 has 12 residues. Combining the CDR3 with reference TRBV7-9 and TRBJ2-1 gives the whole variable domain DTGVSQNPRHKITKRGQNVTFRCDPISEHNRLYWYRQTLGQGPEFLTYFQNEAQLEKSRLLSDRFSAERPKGSFSTLEIQRTEQGDSAMYLCASSSSAVKEFFGPGTRLTVL.

The V and J genes are TRBV19 and TRBJ2-7; D might be TRBD1 (6 bases). The CDR3 covers 15 residues. V was shortened by 1 base and J by 7 bases, with 17 bases between the two germline ends. Germline values: CDR1 LNHDA, CDR2 SQIVND (reference sequence). CDR3 loop: CASSIGQGRFGEQYF. The CDR3, as DNA: TGTGCCAGTAGTATAGGCCAGGGGCGATTTGGGGAGCAGTACTTC.

Ten or more counts support this clone. The chain carries TRBV11-3 and TRBJ2-3; D possibly corresponds to TRBD1 (6 bases). The germline V gene encodes CDR1 SGHNT and CDR2 YENEEA. V lost 5 bases and J 7 bases, leaving 16 bases between the germline ends. This CDR3 spans 14 amino acids. CDR3 nucleotides: TGTGCCAGCAGCCCCGACAGGACCTCCTATACGCAGTATTTT. Its protein is CASSPDRTSYTQYF.

The rearrangement joins TRBV4-2 to TRBJ1-2; 9 bases align to TRBD1. The germline V gene encodes CDR1 LGHNA and CDR2 YNFKEQ. This CDR3 comprises 19 residues. With 0 bases clipped from V and 7 bases from J, the junction kept 18 bases outside the gene matches. The CDR3 region is CASSQDRWAGTGKFGGYTF. CDR3 in DNA: TGTGCCAGCAGCCAAGATAGGTGGGCCGGGACAGGGAAGTTCGGTGGCTACACCTTC.

The chain recombines TRBV5-1 with TRBJ2-5; 7 bases fit TRBD1. CDR1 is SGHRS and CDR2 is YFSETQ in the germline V gene. J gave up 3 bases and V 0 bases, and 5 bases lay outside the gene matches. There are 15 residues in the CDR3. Here the CDR3 reads CASSLAGTVKETQYF. The CDR3 DNA reads as TGCGCCAGCAGCTTGGCCGGGACAGTAAAAGAGACCCAGTACTTC.

This chain connects TRBV2 to TRBJ1-1; D unclear. The CDR3 loop spans 14 amino acids. Per the germline V gene, CDR1 is SNHLY and CDR2 is FYNNEI. V lost 6 bases to trimming and J lost 1 base, with 12 bases between them. The CDR3 sequence is CASSARDGNTEAFF. The CDR3 bases are TGTGCCAGCAGCGCGAGGGATGGGAACACTGAAGCTTTCTTT.

The chain has TRBV3-1 (or the pseudogene TRBV3-2) and TRBJ2-2; possibly TRBD2 for D (6 bases). Trimming left V 0 bases short and J 1 base short, with 15 bases between. The CDR3 consists of 18 residues. The germline CDR1 and CDR2 sequences are LGHDT and YNNKEL (reference sequence). Written as DNA, the CDR3 is TGTGCCAGCAGCCAAGAGAAGATGGCGGGACTGAACACCGGGGAGCTGTTTTTT. Translation gives CASSQEKMAGLNTGELFF.

The chain combines TRBV5-8 with TRBJ1-2, with D perhaps matching TRBD1 (6 bases). This CDR3 has 13 residues. CDR1 is SGHTS, CDR2 YDEGEE, per germline. With 4 bases removed from V and 4 bases from J, the gap between germline ends came to 11 bases. CDR3 in DNA: TGTGCCAGCAGCCTGACAGGTAGCTATGGCTACACCTTC. As protein: CASSLTGSYGYTF.